This T cell receptor beta chain originates from a study of human thymus T cells. For this clone: Its cognate antigen is unknown.

TCRdb's copy holds only in-frame clones and misses some; the assay was immunoSEQ multiplex PCR. The top ten hold around 0.025% of the sample, which has some 130,000 clones, just under 95% seen once. Whole-study findings and limits: The authors found apparently biased V and J gene usage in thymic and blood repertoires. There were highly overlapping thymic repertoires among unrelated individuals, as related research reported.

The V and J ends lost 4 bases and 1 base, in that order; junction bases with no gene match: 2. Germline V gene sequence: CDR1 MGHRA, CDR2 YSYEKL. The CDR3 is 14 amino acids. Surgeons resected thymus tissue during corrective heart surgery. Infants, healthy and Finnish, who were having corrective surgery for congenital heart defects served as donors. This TCR derives from a boy in the first two years of life with a congenital heart defect but otherwise immunologically healthy. The chain is built from TRBV4-1 and TRBJ1-1; 8 bases fit TRBD1. What was sequenced was thymus tissue. CDR3 sequence reads: CASSRGTGNTEAFF. CDR3 bases: TGCGCCAGCAGCCGGGGGACAGGGAACACTGAAGCTTTCTTT.